The next 30 T cell receptor beta chains were all read from a single sample in a study of CD8+CD57+ T cells in acquired aplastic anemia. Profiles of TCR beta VDJ and CDR3 were generated from a genomic DNA template. TCRdb redid the calling of the reads with MiXCR, one entry per CDR3 protein. The table shows about 210,000 distinct CDR3 sequences, with about 37% occurring only once. Sequencing was done on a sample of sorted CD4+, CD8+, or CD8+CD57+ T cells (not recorded which) from PBMCs. All receptors come from a human donor in good health, serving as a control.

The chain employs TRBV15 and TRBJ2-3; D may be TRBD2 (6 bases). The CDR3 covers 16 residues. Germline values: CDR1 LNHNV, CDR2 YYDKDF (reference sequence). V lost 0 bases and J lost 4, with 14 bases in between. CDR3 sequence: CATSRDRAAGADTQYF. The DNA for the CDR3 is TGTGCCACCAGCAGAGATCGGGCAGCGGGTGCAGATACGCAGTATTTT.

This clonotype was seen repeatedly, ten times or more. The gene calls are TRBV6-5 and TRBJ2-2; D gene uncertain. The CDR3 runs to 11 residues. The V gene lost 2 bases and the J gene lost 6 bases, with 1 base spanning the gap. Germline V gene lookup returns CDR1 MNHEY and CDR2 SVGAGI. The CDR3 DNA sequence: TGTGCCAGCAGTTACCCCGGGGAGCTGTTTTTT. Amino acid sequence: CASSYPGELFF.

This clonotype was found many times. The V and J genes are TRBV20-1 and TRBJ1-1; TRBD1 might be the D (5 bases). The CDR3 spans 15 residues. The ends were cut back, 1 base at V and 1 base at J, with 13 bases in the middle. Germline assignment: CDR1 DFQATT and CDR2 SNEGSKA (reference sequence). Here the CDR3 DNA reads TGCAGTGCTAGAGGAGGGCGGGACGGGAACACTGAAGCTTTCTTT. It encodes CSARGGRDGNTEAFF.

The chain carries TRBV19 and TRBJ1-1; TRBD1 matches at 7 bases. From germline, CDR1 is LNHDA and CDR2 SQIVND (reference sequence). The junction had 8 bases not matched to a gene; V was cut back by 4 bases and J by 6 bases. This CDR3 has 14 amino acids. CDR3 sequence: CASSKRQGSSEAFF. CDR3 nucleotide sequence: TGTGCCAGTAGTAAACGACAGGGTTCCTCTGAAGCTTTCTTT.

Points on this clonotype: Germline and junction disagree at one end, which may indicate a read error. The V gene is TRBV24-1, the J gene TRBJ2-1; 7 positions match TRBD1. The CDR3 sequence is 14 residues long. Per the germline V gene, CDR1 is KGHDR and CDR2 is SFDVKD. Here the CDR3 reads CAASDAQGSDEQLF. CDR3 nucleotides: TGTGCCGCCAGTGACGCACAGGGGTCCGATGAGCAGCTCTTC.

Remarks on this clonotype: A read error may produce the germline difference seen at one junction end. The chain combines TRBV24-1 with TRBJ2-5; D is possibly TRBD1 or TRBD2 (5 bases each). This CDR3 comprises 14 residues. Germline-derived CDR1 and CDR2 are KGHDR and SFDVKD. CDR3 bases: TGTGCCACCAGTGACTCCAGCGGACAAGGGACCCAGTACTTC. This gives the protein CATSDSSGQGTQYF.

The chain has TRBV2 and TRBJ1-5; perhaps TRBD1 as D (5 bases). V was shortened by 2 bases and J by 4 bases, with 6 bases between the two germline ends. Germline loops: CDR1 SNHLY, CDR2 FYNNEI. This CDR3 is built from 13 residues. In nucleotides, the CDR3 is TGTGCCAGCAGTGAATGGGGGAATCAGCCCCAGCATTTT. Translation: CASSEWGNQPQHF.

This clonotype was counted ten times or more. The rearrangement uses TRBV7-9 and TRBJ2-7, with D possibly being TRBD1 (5 bases). The CDR3 length is 11 residues. CDR1 SEHNR and CDR2 FQNEAQ come from the germline V gene (reference sequence). Trimming stripped 5 bases from V and 10 bases from J, with 12 bases between. The chain's CDR3 is CASSEQGEQYF. CDR3 sequence (DNA): TGTGCCAGCAGCGAGCAAGGGGAACAGTACTTC.

Concerning this clonotype itself: A much bigger clone sits one base away, suggesting this may be a read error. This sequence joins TRBV10-3 and TRBJ2-7, with D perhaps TRBD2 (5 bases). The V gene lost 10 bases and the J gene lost 8 bases, with 27 bases spanning the gap. This CDR3 has 15 amino acids. CDR1 is ENHRY, CDR2 SYGVKD, per germline. The chain's CDR3 is CASRIRYGAEHKQYF. The CDR3 DNA reads as TGTGCCAGCAGAATACGGTACGGAGCGGAACACAAGCAGTACTTC.

The V gene is TRBV5-4, the J gene TRBJ2-6; maybe TRBD2 (6 bases). The germline V gene has CDR1 SGHNT and CDR2 YYREEE (reference sequence). CDR3 length: 18 amino acids. Trimming removed 2 bases at V and 4 bases at J, with 19 bases between. CDR3 DNA: TGTGCCAGCAGCTTTTGGTGGGGGGATGTGCGCGGGGCCAACGTCCTGACTTTC. Its translation is CASSFWWGDVRGANVLTF.

This clonotype was recorded at least ten times. The chain couples TRBV20-1 to TRBJ1-1; 8 bases map to TRBD1. The V gene's germline CDR1 is DFQATT and CDR2 SNEGSKA (reference sequence). With V trimmed by 5 bases and J by 1 base, 3 bases remained unmatched. This CDR3 is 13 amino acids long. CDR3 sequence: CSARTGPNTEAFF. DNA of the CDR3: TGCAGTGCTCGGACAGGGCCGAACACTGAAGCTTTCTTT.

This clonotype was observed at least ten times. J is TRBJ1-3 and V is TRBV14; D is undetermined. The V gene lost 0 bases and the J gene lost 0 bases, with 9 bases spanning the gap. The CDR3 extends over 16 amino acids. Germline values: CDR1 SGHDN, CDR2 FVKESK. Here the CDR3 reads CASSQDRHSSGNTIYF. In DNA form, the CDR3 reads TGTGCCAGCAGCCAAGATCGGCATAGCTCTGGAAACACCATATATTTT.

In its sample, this clonotype was seen many times. This sequence joins TRBV20-1 and TRBJ1-1; D is unclear. This CDR3 spans 14 amino acids. The V end lost 1 base, the J end lost 0 bases, and 9 bases lay between the germline ends. CDR1 is DFQATT, CDR2 SNEGSKA, per germline (reference sequence). In DNA, the CDR3 is TGCAGTGCTAGAGGCGACCGGATGAACACTGAAGCTTTCTTT. It encodes CSARGDRMNTEAFF.

V gene TRBV5-4 combines with J gene TRBJ2-7; a possible D gene is TRBD1 (5 bases). Germline CDR1 is SGHNT and CDR2 is YYREEE (reference sequence). The CDR3 is 15 residues long. V shed 4 bases and J shed 5 bases, with 19 bases lying between them. In DNA, the CDR3 is TGTGCCAGCAGCCGAGACAGTGCTCGGATCCACGAGCAGTACTTC. Amino acid sequence: CASSRDSARIHEQYF.

The V gene is TRBV11-2, the J gene TRBJ2-3; TRBD1 matches at 11 bases. The length of the CDR3 is 16 residues. Trimming took 6 bases from V and 5 from J; bases not matched to a gene: 10. The germline CDR1 and CDR2 sequences are SGHAT and FQNNGV. DNA for the CDR3: TGTGCCAGCAGGGCCCGGGACAGGGGGTATCAAGATACGCAGTATTTT. It translates to CASRARDRGYQDTQYF.

A note on this clonotype: The CDR3 does not end in the conserved phenylalanine or tryptophan, so this is likely a read error. This chain links TRBV25-1 with TRBJ1-2; 9 bases are a match to TRBD1. V dropped 6 bases and J dropped 8; count of bases not matched to a gene: 10. CDR3 length equals 14 residues. The germline V gene encodes CDR1 MGHDK and CDR2 SYGVNS. The CDR3 DNA follows: TGTGCCAGCAGCTTGGGACAGGGTACCCGGGGCTACACCCTC. Encoded protein: CASSLGQGTRGYTL.

DNA of the CDR3: TGTGCCAGCAGCCCCGAACTACCTCTGCTAGCGGGGTACAATGAGCAGTTCTTC. Translating gives CASSPELPLLAGYNEQFF. J is TRBJ2-1 and V is TRBV11-1; 9 bases map to TRBD2. This CDR3 has 18 amino acids. Germline V gene data show CDR1 as SGHAT and CDR2 as FQDESV (reference sequence). V lost 5 bases, J lost 4 bases, and 15 bases stayed unmatched.

This clonotype was counted once. V and J are TRBV10-3 and TRBJ1-5; D gene ambiguous. Germline V gives CDR1 ENHRY, CDR2 SYGVKD. The germline V and J ends were trimmed by 4 bases and 0 bases, with 10 bases remaining between them. The CDR3 has 15 residues. The CDR3 sequence: CAISVDGNSNQPQHF. CDR3 coding DNA: TGTGCCATCAGTGTGGACGGAAATAGCAATCAGCCCCAGCATTTT.

The sample holds a few counts of this clonotype. This chain joins TRBV30 and TRBJ2-5; D remains unclear. The CDR3 has 11 residues. V was shortened by 0 bases and J by 4 bases, with 3 bases between the two germline ends. Germline assignment: CDR1 GTSNPN and CDR2 SVGIG (reference sequence). The CDR3 sequence is CAWSVRETQYF. CDR3 coding DNA: TGTGCCTGGAGTGTACGAGAGACCCAGTACTTC. Full variable domain (missing parts from reference TRBV30 and TRBJ2-5): SQTIHQWPATLVQPVGSPLSLECTVEGTSNPNLYWYRQAAGRGLQLLFYSVGIGQISSEVPQNLSASRPQDRQFILSSKKLLLSDSGFYLCAWSVRETQYFGPGTRLLVL.

This clonotype has just a few counts. This rearrangement joins TRBV25-1 to TRBJ2-7; tentatively, D is TRBD1 or TRBD2 (5 bases each). With 1 base removed from V and 3 bases from J, the gap between germline ends came to 13 bases. Germline loops: CDR1 MGHDK, CDR2 SYGVNS. The CDR3 has 15 amino acids. CDR3 amino acids: CASSESGTIHYEQYF. DNA for the CDR3: TGTGCCAGCAGTGAATCCGGGACGATACACTACGAGCAGTACTTC.

This clonotype has ten or more counts. The chain recombines TRBV6-6 with TRBJ1-6; D gene ambiguous. Germline V gene sequence: CDR1 MNHNY, CDR2 SVGAGI (reference sequence). V was pared by 4 bases and J by 8 bases, with 6 bases between. The CDR3 totals 12 residues. In nucleotides, the CDR3 is TGTGCCAGCAGTTTCAGAGATTCACCCCTCCACTTT. Protein product: CASSFRDSPLHF.

There are a few counts of this clonotype. This chain joins TRBV6-1 and TRBJ1-5; unclear D gene. V lost 6 bases, J lost 0 bases, and 12 bases lay in between. Germline V gives CDR1 MNHNS, CDR2 SASEGT. CDR3 size: 15 residues. CDR3 sequence (DNA): TGTGCCAGCAGAGCCGGGATTTATAGCAATCAGCCCCAGCATTTT. Translation gives CASRAGIYSNQPQHF.

On this clonotype: A read error may explain this, as a much larger clone is one base away. This chain links TRBV7-8 with TRBJ2-7, with D tentatively TRBD1 or TRBD2 (5 bases each). Germline-derived CDR1 and CDR2 are SGHVS and FQNEAQ. The CDR3 consists of 13 residues. The V gene lost 3 bases and the J gene lost 10 bases, with 16 bases spanning the gap. CDR3 in amino acids: CASSFSRRGEQYF. The CDR3, as DNA: TGTGCCAGCAGCTTCTCTCGACGGGGCGAACAGTACTTC.

To note about this clonotype: Being one base from a much bigger clone, this may be a read error. This chain connects TRBV20-1 to TRBJ2-2; the D is unclear. Trimming pared 0 bases from V and 7 bases from J, leaving 9 bases between. The CDR3 contains 13 residues. CDR1 is DFQATT and CDR2 is SNEGSKA in the germline V gene (reference sequence). This CDR3 is CSAREGSIGELFF. Written as DNA, the CDR3 is TGCAGTGCTAGAGAAGGATCCATCGGGGAGCTGTTTTTT.

Worth noting for this clonotype: A much more abundant neighbour one base away suggests this may be a read error. The chain carries TRBV2 and TRBJ2-7; no clear D. Germline CDR1 reads SNHLY; CDR2 reads FYNNEI. CDR3 size: 11 residues. The CDR3 loop is CAGSPEFEQYF. The DNA for the CDR3 is TGTGCCGGCAGTCCAGAGTTCGAGCAGTACTTC. Complete variable domain (other parts from reference TRBV2 and TRBJ2-7): EPEVTQTPSHQVTQMGQEVILRCVPISNHLYFYWYRQILGQKVEFLVSFYNNEISEKSEIFDDQFSVERPDGSNFTLKIRSTKLEDSAMYFCAGSPEFEQYFGPGTRLTVT.

For this clonotype: Just one base apart from a much larger clone, this may be a read error. The V gene is TRBV2, the J gene TRBJ1-4, with a tentative D call TRBD1 (6 bases). Trimming left V 4 bases short and J 3 bases short, with 12 bases between. This CDR3 is built from 15 residues. Germline lookup yields CDR1 SNHLY and CDR2 FYNNEI. This CDR3 reads CASSVPGAPNEKLFF. CDR3 nucleotide sequence: TGTGCCAGCAGTGTCCCAGGGGCCCCTAATGAAAAACTGTTTTTT.

The V call is TRBV2, the J call TRBJ1-1; D perhaps matches TRBD1 (5 bases). Trimming left V 6 bases short and J 4 bases short, with 15 bases between. The CDR3 consists of 14 residues. Germline V gene lookup returns CDR1 SNHLY and CDR2 FYNNEI. The DNA for the CDR3 is TGTGCCAGCAGCCGAGCGGGGGGGGGCACTGAAGCTTTCTTT. Translated: CASSRAGGGTEAFF. Full variable domain (rest looked up from reference TRBV2 and TRBJ1-1): EPEVTQTPSHQVTQMGQEVILRCVPISNHLYFYWYRQILGQKVEFLVSFYNNEISEKSEIFDDQFSVERPDGSNFTLKIRSTKLEDSAMYFCASSRAGGGTEAFFGQGTRLTVV.

This chain links TRBV2 with TRBJ1-1; the D gene is possibly TRBD1 (5 bases). Per the germline V gene, CDR1 is SNHLY and CDR2 is FYNNEI. Trimming cost V 5 bases and J 5 bases, with 12 bases left between them. The CDR3 consists of 13 residues. The CDR3 loop reads CASSYMGGTEAFF. Written as DNA, the CDR3 is TGTGCCAGCAGTTATATGGGGGGGACTGAAGCTTTCTTT.

The chain employs TRBV24-1 and TRBJ2-5, with 7 bases identical to TRBD1. The CDR3 has 15 amino acids. J lost 5 bases, V lost 4 bases, and 9 bases had no gene match. CDR1 and CDR2 from the germline V gene are KGHDR and SFDVKD. The CDR3 region has the DNA TGTGCCACCAGTGACAAGACAGGGTCTGGGGAGACCCAGTACTTC. Its translation is CATSDKTGSGETQYF.

In regard to this clonotype: The junction shows a germline mismatch at one end, possibly a read error. The chain couples TRBV4-1 to TRBJ2-4; 12 bases agree with TRBD2. The CDR3 length is 17 residues. The germline CDR1 and CDR2 sequences are MGHRA and YSYEKL. CDR3 sequence (DNA): TGCGCCAGCAGCCATGGGACTAGCGGGCCACAGGGAAACACTCAGTACTTC. Translation: CASSHGTSGPQGNTQYF.